This T cell receptor beta chain originates from a study of T cell responses to AZD1222 COVID-19 vaccine. Points on this clone: The antigen remains unidentified.

Libraries were prepared by immunoSEQ multiplex PCR; TCRdb keeps only in-frame clonotypes and omits some of them. The data contain approximately 160,000 clones, around 88% of them singletons. Trimming took 6 bases from V and 3 from J; bases not matched to a gene: 6. This CDR3 comprises 15 residues. Germline V lookup: CDR1 MDHEN, CDR2 SYDVKM. Study findings and constraints: The donors showed a predominance of white British ancestry and of females, with possible underestimation of clonal diversity. Among spike-specific TCRs, nearly half reportedly target unmutated variant regions.

The origin of this receptor is an adult in good health. The source material was peripheral blood, sampled on day 0 of MenACWY control vaccination. The chain has TRBV28 and TRBJ2-1; 9 bases align to TRBD2. The CDR3 nucleotides are TGTGCCAGCAGCCGCGGGAGGGCCAGCTACAATGAGCAGTTCTTC. The encoded protein is CASSRGRASYNEQFF.